These T cell receptor beta chains were read from a single sample in a study of CDR3 diversity in severe acne. One entry per CDR3 protein results from TCRdb running MiXCR on the PCR reads. The data show 79,000 or so distinct CDR3 sequences, with under 55% seen just once and 11% held by the top ten. Material for sequencing was blood. The receptors were gathered from a male donor with severe acne vulgaris. CDR3s include the opening cysteine and the closing phenylalanine or tryptophan. A D gene is named only where the DNA matches it firmly. Clone size is not always given. Where it is, it says once, few, many or a class for expanded clones.

v_gene	abundance	j_gene	d_gene	CDR3nt	CDR3aa
TRBV4-2	-	TRBJ2-3	-	TGTGCCAGCAGCCAAGCGGGATGGCAGGAGGGCACAGATACGCAGTATTTT	CASSQAGWQEGTDTQYF
TRBV5-6	many	TRBJ2-7	-	TGTGCCAGCAGCTTGGCCGGAGGGGGTAGGGGGCAGTACTTC	CASSLAGGGRGQYF
TRBV5-1	-	TRBJ2-7	TRBD1	TGCGCCAGCAGCTTAGCAGGGGGTTTCGACAAGCAGTACTTC	CASSLAGGFDKQYF
TRBV15	-	TRBJ2-5	TRBD2	TGTGCCACCAGCAACCCTCGGGGGGGCACAGAGACCCAGTACTTC	CATSNPRGGTETQYF
TRBV5-1	once	TRBJ2-7	TRBD2	TGCGCCAGCATGGGACTAGCGGGAGACGAGCAGTACTTC	CASMGLAGDEQYF
TRBV9	many	TRBJ2-3	-	TGTGCCAGCAGCCCTCCAGGGAGTAGCACAGATACGCAGTATTTT	CASSPPGSSTDTQYF
TRBV20-1	-	TRBJ2-7	TRBD1	TGCAGTGCTGGAACCGGGACAGGGATAAACGAGCAGTACTTC	CSAGTGTGINEQYF
TRBV14	few	TRBJ1-1	-	TGTGCCAGCAGCGGAATACAGGGAGTCATGAACACTGAAGCTTTCTTT	CASSGIQGVMNTEAFF
TRBV5-4	-	TRBJ2-7	-	TGTGCCAGCAGCGCGGACACCCACCCCTACGAGCAGTACTTC	CASSADTHPYEQYF
TRBV20-1	many	TRBJ2-7	TRBD2	TGCAGTGTGAGGGAGGCTAGCGGATCCTACGAGCAGTACTTC	CSVREASGSYEQYF
TRBV4-1	-	TRBJ2-7	TRBD1	TGCGCTAGCAGCCAACGCCCTGGGACAGCCTACGGGCGGTACTTC	CASSQRPGTAYGRYF
TRBV12-3/TRBV12-4	-	TRBJ1-1	-	TGTGCCAGCAGTTTGAGACAGAACACTGAAGCTTTCTTT	CASSLRQNTEAFF
TRBV7-8	many	TRBJ2-2	TRBD2	TGTGCCAGCAGCTACCAAGGACTAGCGGGAGCTTACACCGGGGAGCTGTTTTTT	CASSYQGLAGAYTGELFF
TRBV28	many	TRBJ1-2	-	TGTGCCAGCCGGCCGGCAGCTAACTATGGCTACACCTTC	CASRPAANYGYTF
TRBV29-1	-	TRBJ2-7	-	TGCAGCGTTGTAGCGACAGGACATTACCTGGGCGAGCAGTACTTC	CSVVATGHYLGEQYF
TRBV29-1	many	TRBJ1-5	TRBD1	TGCAGCGTTGTCTGGACAGGGGATCCCCTTAGCAATCAGCCCCAGCATTTT	CSVVWTGDPLSNQPQHF
TRBV7-2	-	TRBJ2-7	TRBD2	TGTGCCAGCAGCTTAGCGACTAGCGGGAGGGGCGCCTACGAGCAGTACTTC	CASSLATSGRGAYEQYF
TRBV7-9	-	TRBJ2-5	-	TGTGCCAGCAGCTCTCACTCCGGGGACATCCAAGAGACCCAGTACTTC	CASSSHSGDIQETQYF
TRBV29-1	-	TRBJ2-3	-	TGCAGCGTTGTAACAGGCACAGATACGCAGTATTTT	CSVVTGTDTQYF
TRBV10-2	many	TRBJ1-5	-	TGCGCCAGCAGAGACAGGAGATATAGCAATCAGCCCCAGCATTTT	CASRDRRYSNQPQHF
TRBV7-2	few	TRBJ2-2	TRBD2	TGTGCCAGCAGCTTTGCCTTCGGGAGGGCCGGGGAGCTGTTTTTT	CASSFAFGRAGELFF
TRBV7-9	-	TRBJ1-5	-	TGTGCCAGCAGCTTTGACATTCAGCCCCAGCATTTT	CASSFDIQPQHF
TRBV5-8	-	TRBJ1-2	-	TGTGCCAGCAGCTTGAATGGGGTCTACTATGGCTACACCTTC	CASSLNGVYYGYTF
TRBV3-1	many	TRBJ2-1	-	TGTGCCAGCAGCTCAGGGGCGGGACAGCAGTTCTTC	CASSSGAGQQFF
TRBV10-3	-	TRBJ2-6	-	TGTGCCAGCAGACAGGACTCTGGGGCCAACGTCCTGACTTTC	CASRQDSGANVLTF
TRBV20-1	many	TRBJ2-5	TRBD2	TGCAGTGCCTGGACTAGCGGGAGTTATGAGACCCAGTACTTC	CSAWTSGSYETQYF
TRBV7-3	-	TRBJ2-5	-	TGTGCCAGCACCCTACTTGGACAGTCCCAAGAGACCCAGTACTTC	CASTLLGQSQETQYF
TRBV10-3	-	TRBJ2-7	-	TGTGCCATCCGGGACAACTACTACGAGCAGTACTTC	CAIRDNYYEQYF
TRBV7-2	many	TRBJ1-2	-	TGTGCCAGCAGCTCAAGAGAAGCAGGCCAGAACTATGGCTACACCTTC	CASSSREAGQNYGYTF
TRBV12-3/TRBV12-4	few	TRBJ1-4	-	TGTGCCAGCAGTTGGGGGGGCGCGGATGAAAAACTGTTTTTT	CASSWGGADEKLFF
TRBV29-1	-	TRBJ2-5	-	TGCAGCGTTAACGGACAGACCCTGCAAGAGACCCAGTACTTC	CSVNGQTLQETQYF
TRBV20-1	-	TRBJ2-3	TRBD2	TGCAGTGCTAGCTTAGCGGGAGGGGATGTGTGTTCAGATACGCAGTATTTT	CSASLAGGDVCSDTQYF
TRBV24-1	-	TRBJ2-2	TRBD1	TGTGCCACCGGATACGGGGGGACAGGGGCCATTATGAACACCGGGGAGCTGTTTTTT	CATGYGGTGAIMNTGELFF
TRBV29-1	-	TRBJ1-2	-	TGCAGCGTTGAAAATCTGGAAGACTATGGCTACACCTTC	CSVENLEDYGYTF
TRBV6-2/TRBV6-3	-	TRBJ2-2	TRBD2	TGTGCCAGCACTCTCGGGACTAGCCGATCACAGGGCGGGGAGCTGTTTTTT	CASTLGTSRSQGGELFF
TRBV29-1	-	TRBJ2-5	-	TGCAGCGTTGGGTCACTGATCCAAGAGACCCAGTACTTC	CSVGSLIQETQYF
TRBV9	many	TRBJ2-3	-	TGTGCCAGCAGCCCGACTAGCACAGATACGCAGTATTTT	CASSPTSTDTQYF
TRBV7-6	many	TRBJ1-1	-	TGTGCCAGCAGCTTAATTCTTGGGTGGGAAGCTTTCTTT	CASSLILGWEAFF
TRBV7-9	many	TRBJ2-5	TRBD1	TGTGCCAGCAGCCTCCGGGACAGCCAAGAGACCCAGTACTTC	CASSLRDSQETQYF
TRBV20-1	-	TRBJ1-2	TRBD1	TGCAGTGCTAGAGACCGGCAGGGGGATGGCTACACCTTC	CSARDRQGDGYTF
TRBV6-6	medium-sized	TRBJ2-1	TRBD2	TGTGCCAGCAGTTCCAGGACTAGCGGGAGGGCCAATGAGCAGTTCTTC	CASSSRTSGRANEQFF
TRBV2	once	TRBJ2-1	TRBD2	TGTGCCAGCAGTGAACTAGCGGGTCTCTCCTACAATGAGCAGTTCTTC	CASSELAGLSYNEQFF
TRBV2	-	TRBJ2-7	-	TGTGCCAGCAGTTTAGCGCCAGACTCCTACGAGCAGTACTTC	CASSLAPDSYEQYF
TRBV7-9	many	TRBJ2-1	-	TGTGCCAGCAGCTTAATTCAAGTCTCCTACAATGAGCAGTTCTTC	CASSLIQVSYNEQFF
TRBV4-1	-	TRBJ1-3	-	TGCGCCAGCAGCCCGAGCCCCTTAAACTCTGGAAACACCATATATTTT	CASSPSPLNSGNTIYF
TRBV29-1	many	TRBJ2-1	TRBD2	TGCAGCGTGGCTTATAGCGGGAGGGCCTTGGATGAGCAGTTCTTC	CSVAYSGRALDEQFF
TRBV4-1	few	TRBJ1-1	TRBD1	TGCGCCAGCAGCCACGGACAGGGGGCGACTGAAGCTTTCTTT	CASSHGQGATEAFF
TRBV15	-	TRBJ1-1	TRBD1	TGTGCCACCAGCTCGAGGACAGGAGAGAACACTGAAGCTTTCTTT	CATSSRTGENTEAFF
TRBV20-1	-	TRBJ2-7	TRBD2	TGCAGTGCTAGACGGCCTAGCGGGGCGAATCCCTACGAGCAGTACTTC	CSARRPSGANPYEQYF
TRBV10-3	few	TRBJ2-7	-	TGTGCCACCGGCGGGTCCGAGCAGTACTTC	CATGGSEQYF
TRBV2	-	TRBJ1-2	TRBD1	TGTGCCAGCAGGGGACAGTGGATCTTATTC	CASRGQWILF